The 22 T cell receptor beta chains presented below share a single source sample, sequenced in a study of blood T cell repertoires in COVID-19. Using immunoSEQ multiplex PCR, the repertoire was profiled, and TCRdb retains in-frame clones only, with some absent. The sample includes 150,000 to 200,000 clones, just over 85% of them seen just once. Sequenced material: peripheral blood. These receptors were taken from a man aged 45-60 years with active or convalescent COVID-19.

The chain has TRBV24-1 and TRBJ1-4, with a weak D call TRBD1 (6 bases). The CDR3 length is 13 residues. V lost 9 bases and J 4 bases, leaving 11 bases between the germline ends. Germline-derived CDR1 and CDR2 are KGHDR and SFDVKD. DNA for the CDR3: TGTGCCACCCAAGGACAGAATAATGAAAAACTGTTTTTT. This sequence encodes CATQGQNNEKLFF.

The genes are TRBV5-4 and TRBJ2-1, with TRBD2 matching 9 bases. Per the germline V gene, CDR1 is SGHNT and CDR2 is YYREEE (reference sequence). This CDR3 is built from 16 residues. Germline trimming cut 0 bases from V and 5 bases from J; bases unmatched to any gene: 6. This chain's CDR3 is CASSLGSSGINNEQFF. CDR3 DNA sequence: TGTGCCAGCAGCTTGGGTTCTAGCGGGATCAACAATGAGCAGTTCTTC.

The J gene is TRBJ1-5, the V gene TRBV7-9; D is possibly TRBD1 (6 bases). This CDR3 region has 14 residues. The V gene lost 1 base and the J gene lost 6 bases, with 10 bases spanning the gap. The V gene's germline CDR1 is SEHNR and CDR2 FQNEAQ (reference sequence). The CDR3 DNA reads TGTGCCAGCAGCTTAGGACAGGAGGCTCAGCCCCAGCATTTT. It yields the protein CASSLGQEAQPQHF.

The chain is built from TRBV5-1 and TRBJ1-2; 12 bases map to TRBD1. V dropped 2 bases and J dropped 4; count of bases not matched to a gene: 12. The CDR3 covers 18 residues. Germline values: CDR1 SGHRS, CDR2 YFSETQ. DNA for the CDR3: TGCGCCAGCAGCTTAGGGGGACAGGGGGCTTCCTGGGCCTATGGCTACACCTTC. This gives the protein CASSLGGQGASWAYGYTF.

The chain has TRBV29-1 and TRBJ2-3; the D is unclear. The CDR3 loop spans 12 amino acids. With 2 bases removed from V and 1 base from J, the gap between germline ends came to 4 bases. Looked up from germline, CDR1 is SQVTM and CDR2 is ANQGSEA. The CDR3 sequence is CSVELGTDTQYF. CDR3 coding DNA: TGCAGCGTTGAACTAGGCACAGATACGCAGTATTTT.

The chain has TRBV25-1 and TRBJ2-1; 7 bases map to TRBD1. Germline assignment: CDR1 MGHDK and CDR2 SYGVNS. The CDR3 contains 17 residues. The ends lost 2 bases at V and 3 bases at J; junction bases unmatched: 10. The CDR3 DNA sequence: TGTGCCAGCAGTGAAGGTGCGTGGGGGACAGACTACAATGAGCAGTTCTTC. Protein sequence: CASSEGAWGTDYNEQFF.

The V call is TRBV18, the J call TRBJ2-1, with 9 bases lining up with TRBD2. The CDR3 has 16 amino acids. Germline CDR1 is KGHSH and CDR2 is LQKENI. After removal of 3 bases from V and 4 bases from J, the junction contained 7 bases not matched to a gene. The CDR3 DNA is TGTGCCAGCTCACCTACGGCGGGAGGGACATACAATGAGCAGTTCTTC. Translation: CASSPTAGGTYNEQFF.

This rearrangement joins TRBV19 to TRBJ2-1; TRBD1 might be the D (6 bases). This CDR3 is built from 13 residues. Germline V gives CDR1 LNHDA, CDR2 SQIVND (reference sequence). V lost 4 bases to trimming and J lost 8 bases, with 12 bases between them. The CDR3 DNA reads TGTGCCAGTAGTAAGGGACATGAGGATGAGCAGTTCTTC. It specifies CASSKGHEDEQFF.

The V and J genes are TRBV5-1 and TRBJ1-5; D is uncertain. The V end lost 0 bases, the J end lost 0 bases, and 7 bases lay between the germline ends. Germline V CDR1 and CDR2: SGHRS, YFSETQ. The length of the CDR3 is 15 residues. Written as DNA, the CDR3 is TGCGCCAGCAGCTTGGACGGTTATAGCAATCAGCCCCAGCATTTT. This translates into CASSLDGYSNQPQHF. Looking up the rest from reference TRBV5-1 and TRBJ1-5 gives the full variable domain: KAGVTQTPRYLIKTRGQQVTLSCSPISGHRSVSWYQQTPGQGLQFLFEYFSETQRNKGNFPGRFSGRQFSNSRSEMNVSTLELGDSALYLCASSLDGYSNQPQHFGDGTRLSIL.

V gene TRBV7-9 combines with J gene TRBJ1-4; D is ambiguous. Trimming removed 6 bases at V and 4 bases at J, with 15 bases between. From germline, CDR1 is SEHNR and CDR2 FQNEAQ (reference sequence). This CDR3 spans 15 amino acids. The CDR3 spells CASSYDIGFNEKLFF. Here the CDR3 DNA reads TGTGCCAGCAGTTACGACATTGGTTTTAATGAAAAACTGTTTTTT. The full variable domain, in which reference TRBV7-9 and TRBJ1-4 provide the parts outside the CDR3, is DTGVSQNPRHKITKRGQNVTFRCDPISEHNRLYWYRQTLGQGPEFLTYFQNEAQLEKSRLLSDRFSAERPKGSFSTLEIQRTEQGDSAMYLCASSYDIGFNEKLFFGSGTQLSVL.

The V call is TRBV28, the J call TRBJ2-3; 7 nucleotides match TRBD1. Germline V CDR1 and CDR2: MDHEN, SYDVKM. The V segment lost 2 bases and the J segment 4 bases; nucleotides outside the gene matches: 3. The CDR3 spans 14 residues. CDR3 DNA: TGTGCCAGCAGTTTACAGGGGGTGTCAGATACGCAGTATTTT. It codes for CASSLQGVSDTQYF.

The CDR3 protein is CASREAAGGRTDTQYF. The CDR3 DNA reads as TGTGCCAGCCGAGAAGCCGCGGGAGGTAGGACAGATACGCAGTATTTT. The V gene is TRBV11-2, the J gene TRBJ2-3, with 8 bases matching TRBD2. With V trimmed by 8 bases and J by 3 bases, 13 bases remained unmatched. This CDR3 contains 16 residues. CDR1 and CDR2 (germline): SGHAT, FQNNGV.

The chain joins TRBV6-4 to TRBJ2-1, with 10 nucleotides matching TRBD2. Germline CDR1 reads MRHNA; CDR2 reads SNTAGT. The CDR3 spans 15 residues. Trimming cost V 5 bases and J 6 bases; bases outside gene matches: 7. CDR3 protein: CASSTGTSVVNEQFF. CDR3 DNA sequence: TGTGCCAGCAGTACCGGGACTAGCGTTGTCAATGAGCAGTTCTTC.

With regard to this clone: The same CDR3 can be traced to other DNA sequences in this sample. The V gene is TRBV7-9, the J gene TRBJ2-2; D possibly corresponds to TRBD1 (7 bases). This CDR3 is 15 amino acids long. From germline, CDR1 is SEHNR and CDR2 FQNEAQ (reference sequence). Trimming cost V 4 bases and J 0 bases, with 9 bases left between them. The CDR3 DNA sequence: TGTGCCAGCAGCTCCAGGGGGGCGAACACCGGGGAGCTGTTTTTT. Translated: CASSSRGANTGELFF.

This chain links TRBV12-3 or TRBV12-4 with TRBJ2-7; TRBD2 is a possible D gene (6 bases). This CDR3 region has 13 residues. V was pared by 2 bases and J by 6 bases, with 11 bases between. CDR3 amino acids: CASSLYEGGEQYF. The DNA of the CDR3 is TGTGCCAGCAGTTTATATGAGGGAGGCGAGCAGTACTTC.

V usage is TRBV4-1 and J usage is TRBJ2-1, with TRBD2 matching over 15 bases. The germline V gene encodes CDR1 MGHRA and CDR2 YSYEKL. Trimming cost V 5 bases and J 7 bases; bases outside gene matches: 0. This CDR3 is 14 amino acids long. The CDR3 DNA is TGCGCCAGCAGCGGACTAGCGGGGGGGAATGAGCAGTTCTTC. Translated, it gives CASSGLAGGNEQFF.

V usage is TRBV19 and J usage is TRBJ2-7; 8 bases align to TRBD2. The ends lost 4 bases at V and 4 bases at J; junction bases unmatched: 3. The CDR3 runs to 13 residues. Germline V gene sequence: CDR1 LNHDA, CDR2 SQIVND (reference sequence). In DNA, the CDR3 is TGTGCCAGTAGTAGCGGGACTAGTTACGAGCAGTACTTC. Translating it yields CASSSGTSYEQYF.

This rearrangement joins TRBV6-5 to TRBJ2-7; TRBD2 might be the D (6 bases). V was shortened by 4 bases and J by 2 bases, with 9 bases between the two germline ends. The CDR3 runs to 13 residues. Germline CDR1 and CDR2: MNHEY and SVGAGI. The CDR3 DNA is TGTGCCAGCAGTTCCGGGAGACCCTACGAGCAGTACTTC. This gives the protein CASSSGRPYEQYF.

V and J are TRBV2 and TRBJ1-4; 9 nucleotides align to TRBD1. V lost 5 bases to trimming and J lost 2 bases; unmatched junction nucleotides: 6. Germline V gene sequence: CDR1 SNHLY, CDR2 FYNNEI. The CDR3 totals 16 residues. The chain's CDR3 is CASSFTTGGTNEKLFF. In nucleotides, the CDR3 is TGTGCCAGCAGTTTCACCACAGGGGGCACTAATGAAAAACTGTTTTTT.

In this sample, this clone turned up once. The rearrangement uses TRBV6-1 and TRBJ1-2; D uncertain. This CDR3 has 13 residues. Between the trimmed V and J ends, which lost 0 bases and 8 bases, there was a span of 10 bases. Germline values: CDR1 MNHNS, CDR2 SASEGT. The CDR3 region has the DNA TGTGCCAGCAGTGAAGCGGACTTGACAGGCTACACCTTC. Protein: CASSEADLTGYTF.

Regarding this clone: Other nucleotide sequences in the sample specify the same CDR3. The CDR3 is CASSYDRFTEAFF. DNA for the CDR3: TGTGCCAGCAGTTACGACAGGTTCACTGAAGCTTTCTTT. This chain connects TRBV6-6 to TRBJ1-1; possibly TRBD1 for D (6 bases). Germline CDR1 and CDR2: MNHNY and SVGAGI (reference sequence). With 2 bases removed from V and 4 bases from J, the gap between germline ends came to 8 bases. This CDR3 is 13 amino acids long.

The V gene is TRBV30, the J gene TRBJ1-5; D might be TRBD1 (5 bases). V lost 8 bases and J 2 bases, leaving 13 bases between the germline ends. The CDR3 totals 13 residues. Germline assignment: CDR1 GTSNPN and CDR2 SVGIG (reference sequence). The CDR3 bases are TGTGCCGGTACAAAAGGGGGCAATCAGCCCCAGCATTTT. Translated: CAGTKGGNQPQHF.